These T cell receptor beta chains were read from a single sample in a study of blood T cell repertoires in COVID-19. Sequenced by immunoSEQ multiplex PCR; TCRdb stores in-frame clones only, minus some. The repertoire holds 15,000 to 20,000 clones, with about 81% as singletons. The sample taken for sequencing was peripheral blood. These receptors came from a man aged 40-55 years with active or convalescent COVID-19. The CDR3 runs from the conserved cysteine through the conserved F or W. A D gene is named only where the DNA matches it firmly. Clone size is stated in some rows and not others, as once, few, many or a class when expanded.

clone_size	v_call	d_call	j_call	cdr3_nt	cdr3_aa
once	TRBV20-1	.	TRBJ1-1	TGCAGTGCTAGAGCCACAGTGCCTTTCTTT	CSARATVPFF
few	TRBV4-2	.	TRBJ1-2	TGTGCCAGCAGCCAAGATCTTGGGGGGGGCTACACCTTC	CASSQDLGGGYTF
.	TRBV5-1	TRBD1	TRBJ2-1	TGCGCCAGCAGCCTCCGACAGGGGACCCTCAATGAGCAGTTCTTC	CASSLRQGTLNEQFF
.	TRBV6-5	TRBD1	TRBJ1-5	TGTGCCAGCAGTTCAACAGGGGAGGGCAATCAGCCCCAGCATTTT	CASSSTGEGNQPQHF
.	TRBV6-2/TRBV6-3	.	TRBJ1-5	TGTGCCAGCAGTTACCTGAGTAGCAATCAGCCCCAGCATTTT	CASSYLSSNQPQHF
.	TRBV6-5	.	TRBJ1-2	TGTGCCAGCAGTTACGTGCAGGGGTATGGCTACACCTTC	CASSYVQGYGYTF
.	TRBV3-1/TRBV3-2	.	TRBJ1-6	TGTGCCAGCAGGGCCGGAGGAGATTCACCCCTCCACTTT	CASRAGGDSPLHF
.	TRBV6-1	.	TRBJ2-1	TGTGCCAGCAGTGAGGGGGGACCGGCCTACAATGAGCAGTTCTTC	CASSEGGPAYNEQFF
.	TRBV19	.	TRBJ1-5	TGTGCCGTAGGACGGGATAGCAATCAGCCCCAGCATTTT	CAVGRDSNQPQHF
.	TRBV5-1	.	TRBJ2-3	TGCGCCAGCAGCTTGGATAGGGGAACCACAGATACGCAGTATTTT	CASSLDRGTTDTQYF
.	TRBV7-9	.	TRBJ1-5	TGTGCCAGCAGCTTATTAGGGGTCGACCAGCCCCAGCATTTT	CASSLLGVDQPQHF
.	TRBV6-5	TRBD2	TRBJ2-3	TGTGCCAGCAGTCCCGGACTAGCGGCGGTACGGGGGCAGTATTTT	CASSPGLAAVRGQYF
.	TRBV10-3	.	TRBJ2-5	TGTGCCATCAGTGAGTCCAGAGAGACCCAGTACTTC	CAISESRETQYF